The clone carrying this T cell receptor beta chain was counted only a few times. Per germline, CDR1 SEHNR and CDR2 FQNEAQ (reference sequence). Trimming removed 0 bases from V and 5 bases from J, with 11 bases in between. The CDR3 has 14 amino acids. This record belongs to a study of blood T cell repertoires in COVID-19. For the study at large: Acute and convalescent COVID-19 samples came from the United States, Italy and Spain. The cDNA or gDNA used as material had been derived from T cells, B-cell-depleted T cells, or PBMCs.

Original processing methods: Nucleated cell counts were estimated from reference gene primer amplification. Generated by immunoSEQ multiplex PCR, the TCRdb table keeps only in-frame clones and is missing some. The V and J calls and clone size were taken over from that table, and D and trimming were inferred from the DNA. The sample gives around 25,000 clones, just over 90% of which show up once; about 7.5% is in the top ten. Material for sequencing was peripheral blood. The chain links TRBV7-9 to TRBJ2-7; D possibly corresponds to TRBD1 (5 bases). This clonotype was obtained from a human donor in a cohort sampled during active COVID-19. The CDR3 DNA reads TGTGCCAGCAGCTTAGCGGGGCTATTGAACGAGCAGTACTTC. Amino acid sequence: CASSLAGLLNEQYF. The complete variable domain, with remaining parts taken from reference TRBV7-9 and TRBJ2-7, reads DTGVSQNPRHKITKRGQNVTFRCDPISEHNRLYWYRQTLGQGPEFLTYFQNEAQLEKSRLLSDRFSAERPKGSFSTLEIQRTEQGDSAMYLCASSLAGLLNEQYFGPGTRLTVT.